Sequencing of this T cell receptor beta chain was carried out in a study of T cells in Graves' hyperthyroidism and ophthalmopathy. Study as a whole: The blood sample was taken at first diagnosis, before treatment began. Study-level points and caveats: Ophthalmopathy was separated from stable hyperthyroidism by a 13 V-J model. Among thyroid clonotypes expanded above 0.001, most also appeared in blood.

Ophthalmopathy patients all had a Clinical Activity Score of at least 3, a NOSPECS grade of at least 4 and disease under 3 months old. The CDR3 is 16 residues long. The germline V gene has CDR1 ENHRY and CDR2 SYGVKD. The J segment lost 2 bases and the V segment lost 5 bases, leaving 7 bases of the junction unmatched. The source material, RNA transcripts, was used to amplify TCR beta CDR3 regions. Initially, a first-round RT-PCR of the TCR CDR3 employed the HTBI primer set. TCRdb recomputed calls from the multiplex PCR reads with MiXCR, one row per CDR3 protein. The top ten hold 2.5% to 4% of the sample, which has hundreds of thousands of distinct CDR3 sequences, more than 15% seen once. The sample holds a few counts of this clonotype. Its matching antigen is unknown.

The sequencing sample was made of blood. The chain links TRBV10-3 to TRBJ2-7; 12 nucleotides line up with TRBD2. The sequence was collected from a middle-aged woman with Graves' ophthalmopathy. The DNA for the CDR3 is TGTGCCATCAGTCGGACTAGCGGGGCTTCGCCCTACGAGCAGTACTTC. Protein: CAISRTSGASPYEQYF.